This TCR beta chain is drawn from a study of molecular identifiers for immune sequencing clone quantification. CDR1 is GTSNPN, CDR2 SVGIG, per germline (reference sequence). Trimming took 5 bases from V and 6 from J, leaving 14 bases between them. CDR3 length: 12 residues. General study points: Same-barcode identical TCR molecules could make highly expanded clones look smaller than they are.

A note on this clonotype: Its specificity is unknown.

Previously described methods and listed TCR primers were employed for the bulk TCR libraries. TCRdb fed the PCR reads into MiXCR, producing one record per CDR3 protein. This table holds about 86,000 distinct CDR3 sequences, approximately 23% found once. This sequence originates from a human donor in good health. Some libraries in this study had Jurkat cell RNA spiked in. The chain employs TRBV30 and TRBJ2-7, with D perhaps matching TRBD1 (6 bases). Sequenced: naive CD8+ T cells from blood, with Jurkat cell RNA spiked in. Indicated subset: FACS-sorted CD8+CD4-CCR7+CD45RA+ naive T cells. The CDR3 coding sequence is TGTGCCTGGGGTCGACAGGCGGCCGAGCAGTACTTC. This gives the protein CAWGRQAAEQYF.